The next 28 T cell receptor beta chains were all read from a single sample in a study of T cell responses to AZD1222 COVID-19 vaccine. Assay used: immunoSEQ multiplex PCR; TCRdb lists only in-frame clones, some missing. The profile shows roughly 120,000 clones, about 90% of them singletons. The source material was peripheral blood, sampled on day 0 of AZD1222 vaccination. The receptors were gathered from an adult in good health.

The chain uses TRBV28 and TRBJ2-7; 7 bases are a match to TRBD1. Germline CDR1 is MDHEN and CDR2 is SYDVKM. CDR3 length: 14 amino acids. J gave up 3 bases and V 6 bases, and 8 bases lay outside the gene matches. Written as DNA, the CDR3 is TGTGCCAGCAGACTGCCGGGACAGATCTACGAGCAGTACTTC. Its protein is CASRLPGQIYEQYF.

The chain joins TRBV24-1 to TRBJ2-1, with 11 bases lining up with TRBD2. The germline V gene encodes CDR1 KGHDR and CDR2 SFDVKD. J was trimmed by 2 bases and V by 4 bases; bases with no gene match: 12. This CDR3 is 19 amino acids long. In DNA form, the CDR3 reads TGTGCCACCAGTGACCCGAACGACACTAGCGGGAGCACCTACAATGAGCAGTTCTTC. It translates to CATSDPNDTSGSTYNEQFF.

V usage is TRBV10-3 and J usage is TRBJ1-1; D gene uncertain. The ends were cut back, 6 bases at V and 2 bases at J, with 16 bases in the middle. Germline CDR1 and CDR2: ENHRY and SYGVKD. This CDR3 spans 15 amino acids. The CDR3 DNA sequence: TGTGCCATCAGCAGGAGTGTTTTGGGAAACACTGAAGCTTTCTTT. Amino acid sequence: CAISRSVLGNTEAFF.

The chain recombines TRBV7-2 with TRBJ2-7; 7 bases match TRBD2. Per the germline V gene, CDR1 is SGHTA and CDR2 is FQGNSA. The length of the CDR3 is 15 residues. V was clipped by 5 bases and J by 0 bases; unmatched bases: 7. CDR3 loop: CASSPTWGGSYEQYF. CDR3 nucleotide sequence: TGTGCCAGCAGCCCGACTTGGGGGGGCTCCTACGAGCAGTACTTC.

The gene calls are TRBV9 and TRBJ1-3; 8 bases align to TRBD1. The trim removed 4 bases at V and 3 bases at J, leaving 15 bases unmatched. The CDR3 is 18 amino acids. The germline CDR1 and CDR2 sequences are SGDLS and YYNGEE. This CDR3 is CASSFSDRGGPIGNTIYF. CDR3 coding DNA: TGTGCCAGCAGCTTCAGCGACAGGGGAGGACCTATTGGAAACACCATATATTTT.

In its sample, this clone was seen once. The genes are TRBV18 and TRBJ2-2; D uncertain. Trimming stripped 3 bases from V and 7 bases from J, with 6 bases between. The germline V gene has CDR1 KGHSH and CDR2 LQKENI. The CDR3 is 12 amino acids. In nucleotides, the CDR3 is TGTGCCAGCTCACCTACGTACGGGGAGCTGTTTTTT. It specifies CASSPTYGELFF.

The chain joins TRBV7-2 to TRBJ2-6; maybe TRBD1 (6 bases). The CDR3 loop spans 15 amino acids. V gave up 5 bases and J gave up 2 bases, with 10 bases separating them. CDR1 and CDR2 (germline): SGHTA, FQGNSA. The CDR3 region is CASSSRGPGANVLTF. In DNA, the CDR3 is TGTGCCAGCAGCAGCAGGGGACCTGGGGCCAACGTCCTGACTTTC.

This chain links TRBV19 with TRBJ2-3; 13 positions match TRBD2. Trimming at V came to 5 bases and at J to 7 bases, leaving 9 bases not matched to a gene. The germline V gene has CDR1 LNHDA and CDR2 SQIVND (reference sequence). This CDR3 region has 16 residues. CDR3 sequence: CASSLWTSGSAYTQYF. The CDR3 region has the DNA TGTGCCAGTAGTCTCTGGACTAGCGGGAGCGCCTATACGCAGTATTTT. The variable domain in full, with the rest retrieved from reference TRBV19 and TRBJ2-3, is DGGITQSPKYLFRKEGQNVTLSCEQNLNHDAMYWYRQDPGQGLRLIYYSQIVNDFQKGDIAEGYSVSREKKESFPLTVTSAQKNPTAFYLCASSLWTSGSAYTQYFGPGTRLTVL.

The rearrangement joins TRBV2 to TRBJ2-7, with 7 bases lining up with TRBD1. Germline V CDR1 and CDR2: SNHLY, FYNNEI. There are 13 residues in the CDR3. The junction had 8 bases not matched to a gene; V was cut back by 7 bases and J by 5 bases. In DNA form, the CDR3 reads TGTGCCAGCATGCCAGACAGGGACAACGAGCAGTACTTC. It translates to CASMPDRDNEQYF.

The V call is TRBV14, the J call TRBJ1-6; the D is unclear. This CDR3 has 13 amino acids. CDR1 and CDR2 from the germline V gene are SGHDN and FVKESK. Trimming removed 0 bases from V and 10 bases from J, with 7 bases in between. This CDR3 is CASSQDAYSPLHF. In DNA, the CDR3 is TGTGCCAGCAGCCAAGACGCGTACTCACCCCTCCACTTT.

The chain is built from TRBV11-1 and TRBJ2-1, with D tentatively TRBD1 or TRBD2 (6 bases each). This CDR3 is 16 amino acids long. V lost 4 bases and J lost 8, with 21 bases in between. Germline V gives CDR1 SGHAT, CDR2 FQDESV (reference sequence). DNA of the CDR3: TGTGCCAGCAGCTCCGGGGGCTGGGACGGTCCCGATGAGCAGTTCTTC. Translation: CASSSGGWDGPDEQFF.

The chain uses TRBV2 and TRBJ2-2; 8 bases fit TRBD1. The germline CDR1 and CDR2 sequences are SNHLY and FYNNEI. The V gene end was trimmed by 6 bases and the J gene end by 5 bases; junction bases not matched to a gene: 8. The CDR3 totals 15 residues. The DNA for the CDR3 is TGTGCCAGCAGGGAGACAGGGGCCCTTACCGGGGAGCTGTTTTTT. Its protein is CASRETGALTGELFF.

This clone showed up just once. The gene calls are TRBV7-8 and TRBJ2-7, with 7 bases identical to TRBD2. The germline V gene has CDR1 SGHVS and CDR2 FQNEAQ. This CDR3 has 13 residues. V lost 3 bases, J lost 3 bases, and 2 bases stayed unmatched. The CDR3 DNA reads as TGTGCCAGCAGCTTCCCGGGAGGCTACGAGCAGTACTTC. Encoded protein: CASSFPGGYEQYF.

The CDR3 nucleotides are TGTGCCAGCAGCCCAGGGACGGTGAACACTGAAGCTTTCTTT. Protein: CASSPGTVNTEAFF. J is TRBJ1-1 and V is TRBV7-2; D perhaps matches TRBD1 (5 bases). Germline loops: CDR1 SGHTA, CDR2 FQGNSA. V was shortened by 5 bases and J by 0 bases, with 10 bases between the two germline ends. The CDR3 has 14 residues.

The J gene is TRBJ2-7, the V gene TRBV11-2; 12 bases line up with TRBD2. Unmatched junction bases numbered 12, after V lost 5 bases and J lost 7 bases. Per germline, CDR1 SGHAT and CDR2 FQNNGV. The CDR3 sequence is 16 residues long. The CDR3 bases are TGTGCCAGCAGCAGGGGACTAGCGGGTGGCCAGGGGGAGCAGTACTTC. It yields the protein CASSRGLAGGQGEQYF.

Here the CDR3 DNA reads TGTGCCAGCAGCCAAAGAGATAGCGGCTACACCTTC. This encodes CASSQRDSGYTF. The rearrangement links TRBV3-1 (or the pseudogene TRBV3-2) to TRBJ1-2; no clear D gene. V dropped 2 bases and J dropped 8 bases, with 9 bases sitting between them. Germline V CDR1 and CDR2: LGHDT, YNNKEL (reference sequence). This CDR3 has 12 residues.

This CDR3 reads CASSLGNQAKGPLDEKLFF. CDR3 in DNA: TGTGCCAGCAGCTTGGGGAACCAGGCTAAGGGGCCCCTAGATGAAAAACTGTTTTTT. The chain employs TRBV5-8 and TRBJ1-4, with D possibly being TRBD1 (5 bases). The germline CDR1 and CDR2 sequences are SGHTS and YDEGEE. This CDR3 comprises 19 residues. The V and J ends lost 0 bases and 6 bases respectively, with 24 bases between them.

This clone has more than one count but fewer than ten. The CDR3 loop reads CASSSRGYYEQYF. CDR3 nucleotides: TGTGCCAGCAGTTCGCGGGGGTACTACGAGCAGTACTTC. V gene TRBV28 combines with J gene TRBJ2-7, with 7 bases lining up with TRBD2. From germline, CDR1 is MDHEN and CDR2 SYDVKM. Losses at the gene ends were 4 bases for V and 3 bases for J; bases not matched to a gene: 3. CDR3 size: 13 residues.

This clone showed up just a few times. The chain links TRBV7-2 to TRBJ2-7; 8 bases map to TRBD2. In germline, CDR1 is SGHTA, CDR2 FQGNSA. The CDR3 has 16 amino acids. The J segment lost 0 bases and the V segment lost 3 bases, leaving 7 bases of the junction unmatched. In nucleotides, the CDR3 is TGTGCCAGCAGCTTCCCTAGCGGGCCAGACTCCTACGAGCAGTACTTC. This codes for CASSFPSGPDSYEQYF. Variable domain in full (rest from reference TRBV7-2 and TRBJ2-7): GAGVSQSPSNKVTEKGKDVELRCDPISGHTALYWYRQSLGQGLEFLIYFQGNSAPDKSGLPSDRFSAERTGGSVSTLTIQRTQQEDSAVYLCASSFPSGPDSYEQYFGPGTRLTVT.

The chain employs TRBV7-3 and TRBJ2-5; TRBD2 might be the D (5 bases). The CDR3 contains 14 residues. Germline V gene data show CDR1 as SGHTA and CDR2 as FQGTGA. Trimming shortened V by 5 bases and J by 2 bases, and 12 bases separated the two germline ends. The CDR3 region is CASSPTGMQETQYF. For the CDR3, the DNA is TGTGCCAGCAGCCCTACGGGGATGCAAGAGACCCAGTACTTC.

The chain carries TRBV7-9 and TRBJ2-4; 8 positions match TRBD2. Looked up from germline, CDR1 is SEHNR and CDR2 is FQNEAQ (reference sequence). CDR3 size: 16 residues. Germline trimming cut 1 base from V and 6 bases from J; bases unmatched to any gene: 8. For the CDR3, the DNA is TGTGCCAGCAGCTTAGGAGGGACTAGTAATGGAAACATTCAGTACTTC. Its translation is CASSLGGTSNGNIQYF.

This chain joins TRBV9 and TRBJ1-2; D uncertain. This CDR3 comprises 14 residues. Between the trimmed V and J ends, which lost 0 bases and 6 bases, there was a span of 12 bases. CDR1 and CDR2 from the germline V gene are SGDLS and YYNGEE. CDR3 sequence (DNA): TGTGCCAGCAGCGTAGGAGTAGGGAATGATGGCTACACCTTC. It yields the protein CASSVGVGNDGYTF.

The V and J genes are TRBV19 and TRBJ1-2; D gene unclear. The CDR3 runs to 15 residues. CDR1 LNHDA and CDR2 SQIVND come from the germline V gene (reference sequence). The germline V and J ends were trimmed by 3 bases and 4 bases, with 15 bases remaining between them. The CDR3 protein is CASSIRGSTIYGYTF. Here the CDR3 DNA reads TGTGCCAGTAGTATTCGGGGTTCAACCATCTATGGCTACACCTTC.

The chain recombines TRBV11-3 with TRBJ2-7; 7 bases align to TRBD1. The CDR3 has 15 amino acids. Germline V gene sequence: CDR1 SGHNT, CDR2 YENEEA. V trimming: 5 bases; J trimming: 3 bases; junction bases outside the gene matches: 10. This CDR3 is CASSPPGQTYYEQYF. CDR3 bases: TGTGCCAGCAGCCCGCCGGGACAGACCTACTACGAGCAGTACTTC.

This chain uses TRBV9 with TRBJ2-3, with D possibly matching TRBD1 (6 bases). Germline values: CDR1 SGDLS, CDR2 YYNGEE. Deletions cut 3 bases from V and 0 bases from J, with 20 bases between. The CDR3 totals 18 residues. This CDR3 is CASSAGVVGALSTDTQYF. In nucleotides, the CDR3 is TGTGCCAGCAGCGCAGGGGTTGTAGGGGCTTTAAGCACAGATACGCAGTATTTT. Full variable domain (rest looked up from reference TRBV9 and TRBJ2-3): DSGVTQTPKHLITATGQRVTLRCSPRSGDLSVYWYQQSLDQGLQFLIQYYNGEERAKGNILERFSAQQFPDLHSELNLSSLELGDSALYFCASSAGVVGALSTDTQYFGPGTRLTVL.

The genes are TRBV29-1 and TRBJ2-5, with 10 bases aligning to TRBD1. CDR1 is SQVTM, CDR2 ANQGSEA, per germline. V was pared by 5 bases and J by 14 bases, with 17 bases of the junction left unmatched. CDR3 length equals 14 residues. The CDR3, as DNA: TGCAGCGTTAAGGACCCCGGGACAGGGGAAATATCCTACTTC. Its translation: CSVKDPGTGEISYF. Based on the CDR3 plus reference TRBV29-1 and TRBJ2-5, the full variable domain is SAVISQKPSRDICQRGTSLTIQCQVDSQVTMMFWYRQQPGQSLTLIATANQGSEATYESGFVIDKFPISRPNLTFSTLTVSNMSPEDSSIYLCSVKDPGTGEISYFGPGTRLLVL.

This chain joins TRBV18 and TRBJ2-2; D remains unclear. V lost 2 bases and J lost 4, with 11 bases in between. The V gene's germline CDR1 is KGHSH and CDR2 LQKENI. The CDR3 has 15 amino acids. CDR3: CASSPSARFTGELFF. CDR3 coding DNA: TGTGCCAGCTCACCATCGGCCCGATTCACCGGGGAGCTGTTTTTT.

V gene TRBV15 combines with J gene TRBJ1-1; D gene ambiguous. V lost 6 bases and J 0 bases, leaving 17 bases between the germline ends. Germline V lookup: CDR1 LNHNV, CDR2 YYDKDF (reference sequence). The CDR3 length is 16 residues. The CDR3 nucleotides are TGTGCCACCAGAGCTAAAGCAGGTGTAATGAACACTGAAGCTTTCTTT. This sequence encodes CATRAKAGVMNTEAFF.